This T cell receptor beta chain was sequenced during a study of T cell responses to AZD1222 COVID-19 vaccine. TCRdb's table, derived via immunoSEQ multiplex PCR, lists solely in-frame clones and lacks some. The sample consists of roughly 160,000 clones, less than 95% of them appearing once. Trimming took 6 bases from V and 2 from J, leaving 14 bases between them. CDR3 length equals 15 residues. Germline-derived CDR1 and CDR2 are SNHLY and FYNNEI. Details on this clone: What it recognizes is unknown.

Findings and limits, study-wide: Donors in the cohort were predominantly white British and more often female, and clonal diversity was possibly underestimated. The CD4 TCRs associated with vaccination extended across spike and predominated at 160-218 and 743-854.

The starting material was peripheral blood, obtained on day 0 of AZD1222 vaccination. The gene calls are TRBV2 and TRBJ1-5; a weak D match, TRBD1 (5 bases). The sequence derives from an adult in good health. The CDR3 sequence is CASRARDGGNQPQHF. The CDR3 DNA follows: TGTGCCAGCAGAGCCCGGGACGGAGGCAATCAGCCCCAGCATTTT.